This is a list of T cell receptor beta chains from one sample in a study of T-cell memory formation after mild COVID-19. MiXCR was run by TCRdb on the 5' RACE reads, yielding one entry per CDR3 protein. The sample includes about 90,000 distinct CDR3 sequences, approximately 13% of them seen just once. Sequencing input: PBMCs or a T cell subset sorted from them (not recorded which). The origin of the receptors is an adult woman who had mild COVID-19 (a few samples of this study predate the infection). Cell type and time point are not known. Each CDR3 is given without its conserved first and last residue. Fields, in order: D gene, V gene, CDR3 protein. A D gene is named only where the DNA matches it firmly.

D: .; V: TRBV7-9; CDR3: ASSLPGPSPIQY
D: .; V: TRBV21-1; CDR3: ASSKGGQEELF
D: .; V: TRBV11-2; CDR3: ALQDASTDTQY
D: .; V: TRBV19; CDR3: DSHSNTGELF
D: .; V: TRBV12-5; CDR3: ASGLVWGPGNTEAF
D: TRBD2; V: TRBV6-5; CDR3: ASSRGLAGGQIDNEQF
D: TRBD1; V: TRBV5-1; CDR3: ASSEGTAPYEQY
D: .; V: TRBV29-1; CDR3: SVFENTEAF
D: .; V: TRBV7-9; CDR3: AVGGTEAF
D: TRBD1; V: TRBV24-1; CDR3: ATSEVQTGRETQY
D: TRBD2; V: TRBV29-1; CDR3: SVEGESGVHEQY
D: .; V: TRBV30; CDR3: AWSRGTPYEQY
D: TRBD1; V: TRBV6-2/TRBV6-3; CDR3: ATWDRDRTYEQY
D: .; V: TRBV27; CDR3: ASSLSPPLLGGGEKLF
D: TRBD1; V: TRBV29-1; CDR3: SVAGGVLGEQF
D: TRBD2; V: TRBV20-1; CDR3: SAPFSGRALLTDTQY
D: TRBD1; V: TRBV3-1; CDR3: ASSHGTDQWEQY
D: .; V: TRBV14; CDR3: ASSPPQAFYEQY
D: .; V: TRBV9; CDR3: ASSVNGVGIETQY
D: .; V: TRBV12-3/TRBV12-4; CDR3: ASSLLPGNTGELF
D: .; V: TRBV5-1; CDR3: ASSLSDEQF
D: .; V: TRBV4-1; CDR3: ASSQDGTAPSNEQF